Following are 11 T cell receptor beta chains from one sample sequenced in a study of TIL therapy for anti-PD-1-resistant metastatic lung cancer. Time point described: pre-treatment sample, taken before nivolumab and TIL therapy. Sequencing used immunoSEQ v3. TCRdb's copy holds only in-frame clones and misses some; the assay was immunoSEQ multiplex PCR. The sample consists of 35,000 to 55,000 clones, around 80% of them appearing once. Sequencing was performed on blood, taken at baseline. The origin of the receptors is a man aged 65 to 85 with non-small cell lung cancer.

V gene TRBV6-5 combines with J gene TRBJ2-3; D could derive from TRBD1 or TRBD2 (6 bases each). The germline gives CDR1 MNHEY, CDR2 SVGAGI. The V and J ends lost 2 bases and 4 bases respectively, with 13 bases between them. This CDR3 spans 15 amino acids. The CDR3 DNA is TGTGCCAGCAGTTACGGGGCAGGGGACTCAGATACGCAGTATTTT. Amino acids: CASSYGAGDSDTQYF.

The rearrangement joins TRBV9 to TRBJ1-1, with no clear D. The CDR3 totals 15 residues. V dropped 1 base and J dropped 1 base, with 11 bases sitting between them. The germline V gene has CDR1 SGDLS and CDR2 YYNGEE. As DNA, the CDR3 is TGTGCCAGCAGCGTATTCATCGGCGAGAACACTGAAGCTTTCTTT. It yields the protein CASSVFIGENTEAFF.

In this sample, this clone turned up once. The rearrangement uses TRBV5-1 and TRBJ2-5; 9 nucleotides line up with TRBD1. Losses at the gene ends were 5 bases for V and 1 base for J; bases not matched to a gene: 9. Germline CDR1 is SGHRS and CDR2 is YFSETQ. The CDR3 sequence is 16 residues long. This chain's CDR3 is CASSSLGQGPQETQYF. The CDR3 nucleotides read TGCGCCAGCAGTTCCCTGGGACAGGGCCCCCAAGAGACCCAGTACTTC.

This clone appeared a few times. The rearrangement links TRBV19 to TRBJ2-7; no clear D. Deletions cut 4 bases from V and 3 bases from J, with 13 bases between. The CDR3 runs 14 residues. Per the germline V gene, CDR1 is LNHDA and CDR2 is SQIVND (reference sequence). In DNA, the CDR3 is TGTGCCAGTAGTACCCGCAGTAGACTCTACGAGCAGTACTTC. Translating gives CASSTRSRLYEQYF. Variable domain in full (rest from reference TRBV19 and TRBJ2-7): DGGITQSPKYLFRKEGQNVTLSCEQNLNHDAMYWYRQDPGQGLRLIYYSQIVNDFQKGDIAEGYSVSREKKESFPLTVTSAQKNPTAFYLCASSTRSRLYEQYFGPGTRLTVT.

This chain joins TRBV19 and TRBJ2-5; D is uncertain. V dropped 3 bases and J dropped 0 bases, with 5 bases sitting between them. The CDR3 runs to 13 residues. Per the germline V gene, CDR1 is LNHDA and CDR2 is SQIVND (reference sequence). CDR3 region: CASSMGNQETQYF. DNA for the CDR3: TGTGCCAGTAGTATGGGTAACCAAGAGACCCAGTACTTC.

The chain employs TRBV10-3 and TRBJ2-7; TRBD2 agrees at 8 bases. The CDR3 covers 13 residues. Germline CDR1 is ENHRY and CDR2 is SYGVKD. The ends lost 10 bases at V and 2 bases at J; junction bases unmatched: 7. The chain's CDR3 is CATTSSGPYEQYF. The CDR3 DNA is TGTGCCACTACCTCTAGCGGGCCCTACGAGCAGTACTTC.

The V gene is TRBV28, the J gene TRBJ2-7; D remains ambiguous. Germline V CDR1 and CDR2: MDHEN, SYDVKM. The germline V and J ends were trimmed by 4 bases and 0 bases, with 7 bases remaining between them. This CDR3 is 13 amino acids long. This CDR3 is CASSSGSSYEQYF. The CDR3 coding sequence is TGTGCCAGCAGTTCGGGTAGCTCCTACGAGCAGTACTTC.

The V and J genes are TRBV4-2 and TRBJ1-2; possible D gene TRBD1, 5 bases. Germline CDR1 and CDR2: LGHNA and YNFKEQ. Trimming took off 1 base at V and 5 bases at J, with 8 bases between the two ends. There are 13 residues in the CDR3. The CDR3 loop is CASSQAGEYGYTF. DNA for the CDR3: TGTGCCAGCAGCCAAGCGGGGGAATATGGCTACACCTTC.

The chain combines TRBV7-6 with TRBJ2-1; tentatively, D is TRBD2 (6 bases). The CDR3 loop spans 16 amino acids. Per the germline V gene, CDR1 is SGHVS and CDR2 is FNYEAQ. Between the trimmed V and J ends, which lost 1 base and 5 bases, there was a span of 15 bases. Here the CDR3 reads CASSLDGVRRDNEQFF. For the CDR3, the DNA is TGTGCCAGCAGCTTAGATGGGGTGCGGAGGGACAATGAGCAGTTCTTC.

The chain is built from TRBV18 and TRBJ2-3; D unresolved. Trimming cost V 3 bases and J 3 bases, with 13 bases left between them. This CDR3 is 15 amino acids long. Germline-derived CDR1 and CDR2 are KGHSH and LQKENI. CDR3 nucleotides: TGTGCCAGCTCACCCCAAACCGCGAGAACAGATACGCAGTATTTT. Amino acid sequence: CASSPQTARTDTQYF.

V is TRBV15 and J is TRBJ2-7; no reliable D call. Trimming took off 0 bases at V and 5 bases at J, with 8 bases between the two ends. Germline V gives CDR1 LNHNV, CDR2 YYDKDF (reference sequence). This CDR3 is built from 13 residues. The CDR3 DNA reads TGTGCCACCAGCAGAGATGGGCTGGACGAGCAGTACTTC. Amino acid sequence: CATSRDGLDEQYF.